The clone carrying this TCR beta chain has only a few counts. The data were taken from a study of cytomegalovirus exposure and HLA in healthy donors. Looking at the study overall: Assignment to the Caucasian-associated ancestry cluster applied to roughly 80% of the approximately 380 genotyped donors.

The primer mix had 60 Vbeta and 13 Jbeta primers. This table comes from immunoSEQ multiplex PCR, and its TCRdb copy is limited to in-frame clones, with some not included. Among 100,000 to 150,000 clones listed, over 65% were seen once. Germline V gene lookup returns CDR1 SGHDN and CDR2 FVKESK. The CDR3 is 16 residues long. The V gene lost 4 bases and the J gene lost 1 base, with 11 bases spanning the gap. The sequence came from a man between 18 and 29 years old in good health and CMV-seronegative. Specimen: PBMCs. V and J are TRBV14 and TRBJ1-6, with D perhaps matching TRBD1 (5 bases). In DNA, the CDR3 is TGTGCCAGCAGCCGCCGGGGGGTTTCCTATAATTCACCCCTCCACTTT. Translated: CASSRRGVSYNSPLHF.